These T cell receptor beta chains were read from a single sample in a study of blood T cell repertoires in COVID-19. Measured with immunoSEQ multiplex PCR; TCRdb has only the in-frame clones, and not every one. The repertoire holds about 140,000 clones, about four fifths seen once, with 1.5% to 2% in the top ten. Sequencing was performed on peripheral blood. The receptors come from a human donor in a cohort sampled during active COVID-19. The CDR3 runs from the conserved cysteine through the conserved F or W. D genes are given only for firm matches. Not every row has a clone size; where given, it reads once, few, many or a size class.

>TRBV5-1|NA|TRBJ2-7|TRBD2
TGCGCCAGCATGCTAGCGGGAGTATCGGGCCGGGACGAGCAGTACTTC
CASMLAGVSGRDEQYF
>TRBV2|medium-sized|TRBJ2-3|NA
TGTGCCAGCAGTGTAAGCACAGATACGCAGTATTTT
CASSVSTDTQYF
>TRBV6-5|NA|TRBJ2-3|TRBD2
TGTGCCAGCAGTAGGACGAGGGAGGGAGATACGCAGTATTTT
CASSRTREGDTQYF
>TRBV7-2|few|TRBJ2-7|NA
TGTGCCAGCAGCTTACGGTCCTTATACGAGCAGTACTTC
CASSLRSLYEQYF
>TRBV14|NA|TRBJ2-5|TRBD1
TGTGCCAGCAGCCAAGAAAGACAGGGGCGGTTAGAAGAGACCCAGTACTTC
CASSQERQGRLEETQYF
>TRBV7-2|NA|TRBJ2-3|TRBD2
TGTGCCAGCAGGACTAGCGGGAGGGGCCGGGGCACAGATACGCAGTATTTT
CASRTSGRGRGTDTQYF
>TRBV5-1|NA|TRBJ2-3|NA
TGCGCCAGCAGCTCGCGGGACTTCCTCACAGATACGCAGTATTTT
CASSSRDFLTDTQYF
>TRBV19|once|TRBJ1-2|TRBD1
TGTGCCAGTAGTCCGACAGGGGCTAACTATGGCTACACCTTC
CASSPTGANYGYTF
>TRBV2|NA|TRBJ1-4|NA
TGTGCCAGCGCCAGGGGACCTAATGAAAAACTGTTTTTT
CASARGPNEKLFF
>TRBV28|NA|TRBJ2-3|TRBD2
TGTGCCAGCAGACTAGCGGTAGAGGGGTCAGATACGCAGTATTTT
CASRLAVEGSDTQYF
>TRBV6-5|once|TRBJ2-3|TRBD1
TGTGCCAGCAGTTACTCGGACGGGACAGGGGGCGATACGCAGTATTTT
CASSYSDGTGGDTQYF
>TRBV19|medium-sized|TRBJ2-7|NA
TGTGCCAGTAGTTCCATGTGGGCAGACTACGAGCAGTACTTC
CASSSMWADYEQYF
>TRBV7-9|NA|TRBJ2-1|TRBD1
TGTGCCGGACAGGTCTTCTCCTACAATGAGCAGTTCTTC
CAGQVFSYNEQFF
>TRBV19|few|TRBJ1-5|NA
TGTGCCAGTAGTACAGGCTCCTATAGCAATCAGCCCCAGCATTTT
CASSTGSYSNQPQHF
>TRBV5-1|NA|TRBJ2-1|TRBD2
TGCGCCAGCAGCGGACTAGCGGGAGACGGTGAGCAGTTCTTC
CASSGLAGDGEQFF
>TRBV29-1|NA|TRBJ1-1|NA
TGCAGCGCTCGTGGGGCGTCCACTGAAGCTTTCTTT
CSARGASTEAFF
>TRBV30|NA|TRBJ1-4|NA
TGTGCCTGGCGGTTTTCGGGGGAAAAACTGTTTTTT
CAWRFSGEKLFF
>TRBV6-5|few|TRBJ1-2|TRBD1
TGTGCCAGCAGGCCGGGACAGGACTATGGCTACACCTTC
CASRPGQDYGYTF
>TRBV4-2|NA|TRBJ1-2|NA
TGTGCCAGCAGCCAAGATCTACTGAACTATGGCTACACCTTC
CASSQDLLNYGYTF
>TRBV27|NA|TRBJ1-2|TRBD1
TGTGCCAGCAGTTCCCGCCTCGGGACAGTGACCTATGGCTACACCTTC
CASSSRLGTVTYGYTF
>TRBV6-5|NA|TRBJ2-1|NA
TGTGCCAGCAGTCCCACCTGGGCAAGGAATGAGCAGTTCTTC
CASSPTWARNEQFF
>TRBV28|NA|TRBJ2-3|TRBD1
TGTGCCAGCAGAACAGGGGTTCACACAGATACGCAGTATTTT
CASRTGVHTDTQYF
>TRBV28|NA|TRBJ1-2|NA
TGTGCCAGCAGCTCCGACACGGTCATACGGGGCTACACCTTC
CASSSDTVIRGYTF
>TRBV7-2|few|TRBJ2-5|NA
TGTGCCAGCAGCTTAGGACAGGTACGATCGGAGACCCAGTACTTC
CASSLGQVRSETQYF
>TRBV19|NA|TRBJ2-3|TRBD2
TGTGCCAGTACCACGGGAGGTAGCGGGAGTATAGCAGATACGCAGTATTTT
CASTTGGSGSIADTQYF
>TRBV11-2|NA|TRBJ1-5|TRBD1
TGTGCCAGCAGCTGGGGGACAGACAGCAATCAGCCCCAGCATTTT
CASSWGTDSNQPQHF
>TRBV19|NA|TRBJ2-7|TRBD2
TGTGCCAGTAGCCGACTAGCGGGAGGTACCTACGAGCAGTACTTC
CASSRLAGGTYEQYF
>TRBV7-9|NA|TRBJ1-2|NA
TGTGCCAGCAGCTTAACGACAAGTAACTATGGCTACACCTTC
CASSLTTSNYGYTF
>TRBV11-3|NA|TRBJ2-7|TRBD2
TGTGCCAGCAGCTTAGCGGGGGACTACTCCTACGAGCAGTACTTC
CASSLAGDYSYEQYF
>TRBV18|NA|TRBJ2-7|NA
TGTGCCAGGCCCGTAGGGGGTCGCCCCTACGAGCAGTACTTC
CARPVGGRPYEQYF
>TRBV12-5|NA|TRBJ1-5|NA
TGTGCTAGTGCTGAGGCGGGTTTGGGTCAGCCCCAGCATTTT
CASAEAGLGQPQHF
>TRBV7-2|NA|TRBJ1-2|NA
TGTGCCAGCAGCACAAGGGGGGGCCCCGGGGGAGCTAACTATGGCTACACCTTC
CASSTRGGPGGANYGYTF
>TRBV30|NA|TRBJ1-1|NA
TGTGCCTGGAGTGTAAACAGGGACACTGAAGCTTTCTTT
CAWSVNRDTEAFF
>TRBV5-8|NA|TRBJ1-1|NA
TGTGCCAGTCTGACAGGTTGGGGGACTGAAGCTTTCTTT
CASLTGWGTEAFF
>TRBV7-8|NA|TRBJ2-1|TRBD2
TGTGCCAGCAGCCTAGGGCGGGAGGGGTTCCTGTTCTTC
CASSLGREGFLFF
>TRBV19|NA|TRBJ1-5|NA
TGTGCCAGTAGTATCGGGACACATAGCAATCAGCCCCAGCATTTT
CASSIGTHSNQPQHF
>TRBV14|NA|TRBJ1-5|TRBD1
TGTGCCAGCAGCCAACCCACCCGGGACAGGGTATCTCAGCCCCAGCATTTT
CASSQPTRDRVSQPQHF
>TRBV5-6|few|TRBJ2-2|TRBD1
TGTGCCAGCAGCTTGGGAGCGGACAGGGGGCAGCTGTTTTTT
CASSLGADRGQLFF
>TRBV11-2|NA|TRBJ2-3|TRBD2
TGTGCCAGCAGCTTCCCCGTACCAGCGGGAGAAGATACGCAGTATTTT
CASSFPVPAGEDTQYF
>TRBV29-1|NA|TRBJ1-1|TRBD1
TGCAGCGTCCCCCGCGGACAGGGAAGGGGAGCTTTCTTT
CSVPRGQGRGAFF
>TRBV18|NA|TRBJ2-7|TRBD1
TGTGCCAGCTCCCGCGACAGGGACAACTCCTACGAGCAGTACTTC
CASSRDRDNSYEQYF
>TRBV6-5|NA|TRBJ2-7|TRBD2
TGTGCCAGCAGCCCGGGGACTAGTTATCGCGAGCAGTACTTC
CASSPGTSYREQYF